Each of the 32 T cell receptor beta chains below was sequenced from the same sample in a study of blood T cell repertoires in COVID-19. Using immunoSEQ multiplex PCR, the repertoire was profiled, and TCRdb retains in-frame clones only, with some absent. The sample lists roughly 75,000 clones; approximately 90% were seen once. The source material was peripheral blood. The receptors here all came from a man in his sixties with acute or convalescent COVID-19.

The chain links TRBV6-6 to TRBJ1-4; D not resolved. V was clipped by 6 bases and J by 0 bases, with 11 bases between them. The CDR3 spans 15 residues. Germline lookup yields CDR1 MNHNY and CDR2 SVGAGI (reference sequence). The CDR3: CASRRDKATNEKLFF. In DNA, the CDR3 is TGTGCCAGCAGGCGAGACAAAGCAACTAATGAAAAACTGTTTTTT.

As to this clone: The same CDR3 also results from other DNA sequences found in this sample. The V and J genes are TRBV4-1 and TRBJ1-1; D might be TRBD1 (5 bases). The V gene's germline CDR1 is MGHRA and CDR2 YSYEKL. Between the trimmed V and J ends, which lost 0 bases and 4 bases, there was a span of 12 bases. The CDR3 has 15 residues. CDR3 loop: CASSQDWGGSTEAFF. The CDR3 region has the DNA TGCGCCAGCAGCCAAGACTGGGGGGGGAGCACTGAAGCTTTCTTT.

The chain joins TRBV6-6 to TRBJ2-7; 12 nucleotides align to TRBD2. The CDR3 extends over 14 amino acids. Germline V lookup: CDR1 MNHNY, CDR2 SVGAGI (reference sequence). V lost 6 bases and J lost 7; bases outside the gene matches: 7. As DNA, the CDR3 is TGTGCCAGCAGGCAACTAGCGGGAGGTCAGGAGCAGTACTTC. Encoded protein: CASRQLAGGQEQYF.

The chain couples TRBV6-1 to TRBJ2-5; D unclear. The germline V and J ends were trimmed by 1 base and 10 bases, with 7 bases remaining between them. Germline lookup yields CDR1 MNHNS and CDR2 SASEGT. The CDR3 runs to 11 residues. CDR3 sequence: CASSEVTGQYF. CDR3 nucleotides: TGTGCCAGCAGTGAAGTTACCGGCCAGTACTTC.

The CDR3 protein is CASLGLAGYQETQYF. For the CDR3, the DNA is TGTGCCAGCTTAGGACTAGCGGGGTATCAAGAGACCCAGTACTTC. The chain couples TRBV25-1 to TRBJ2-5; 12 nucleotides agree with TRBD2. Germline V CDR1 and CDR2: MGHDK, SYGVNS. V trimming: 8 bases; J trimming: 2 bases; junction bases outside the gene matches: 6. The CDR3 is 15 residues long.

The V call is TRBV27, the J call TRBJ2-1, with TRBD1 matching over 9 bases. CDR1 is MNHEY, CDR2 SMNVEV, per germline (reference sequence). The V gene end was trimmed by 0 bases and the J gene end by 5 bases; junction bases not matched to a gene: 5. CDR3 length equals 16 residues. The CDR3 coding sequence is TGTGCCAGCAGTTTATCCCGGACAGGGGTTGACAATGAGCAGTTCTTC. Its translation is CASSLSRTGVDNEQFF.

This clone was observed once. This chain uses TRBV2 with TRBJ2-7; a possible D gene is TRBD2 (12 bases). With 4 bases removed from V and 5 bases from J, the gap between germline ends came to 30 bases. Germline lookup yields CDR1 SNHLY and CDR2 FYNNEI. The CDR3 loop spans 19 amino acids. DNA for the CDR3: TGTGCCAGCAGTGTGGTAGGGACAGGGGGGCTAGCGGGAGGGGACGAGCAGTACTTC. Its protein is CASSVVGTGGLAGGDEQYF.

The V and J genes are TRBV5-4 and TRBJ2-2; a possible D gene is TRBD2 (5 bases). The length of the CDR3 is 15 residues. CDR1 is SGHNT, CDR2 YYREEE, per germline (reference sequence). V lost 0 bases, J lost 4 bases, and 10 bases lay in between. This CDR3 is CASSLEGEPTGELFF. The CDR3 region has the DNA TGTGCCAGCAGCTTGGAGGGAGAGCCCACCGGGGAGCTGTTTTTT.

In its sample, this clone was seen a few times. The rearrangement links TRBV28 to TRBJ1-3; D is perhaps TRBD1 (6 bases). In germline, CDR1 is MDHEN, CDR2 SYDVKM. Trimming left V 2 bases short and J 0 bases short, with 8 bases between. The length of the CDR3 is 15 residues. CDR3 region: CASSLGQFSGNTIYF. The DNA of the CDR3 is TGTGCCAGCAGTTTAGGACAGTTCTCTGGAAACACCATATATTTT.

This sequence joins TRBV5-1 and TRBJ2-5, with 9 bases matching TRBD1. Germline CDR1 is SGHRS and CDR2 is YFSETQ. Trimming took 4 bases from V and 5 from J; bases not matched to a gene: 9. The CDR3 has 15 residues. CDR3 bases: TGCGCCAGCAGCACGGGGACAGGGATGGGGGAGACCCAGTACTTC. Amino acid sequence: CASSTGTGMGETQYF.

The chain carries TRBV2 and TRBJ2-7, with TRBD1 identical over 9 bases. The ends lost 5 bases at V and 4 bases at J; junction bases unmatched: 9. Germline loops: CDR1 SNHLY, CDR2 FYNNEI. The CDR3 sequence is 15 residues long. The CDR3 is CASSQPGQGRYEQYF. CDR3 in DNA: TGTGCCAGCAGTCAACCGGGACAGGGTCGGTACGAGCAGTACTTC.

The chain links TRBV5-6 to TRBJ1-5; unclear D gene. Per germline, CDR1 SGHDT and CDR2 YYEEEE. The CDR3 is 18 residues long. Trimming took 0 bases from V and 2 from J, leaving 18 bases between them. The CDR3 DNA is TGTGCCAGCAGCTTGGGCGGTCTCCCGAGCACGGGCAATCAGCCCCAGCATTTT. It is translated as CASSLGGLPSTGNQPQHF.

This chain connects TRBV2 to TRBJ2-7, with 10 bases that match TRBD2. Germline CDR1 and CDR2: SNHLY and FYNNEI. The CDR3 totals 17 residues. The V and J ends lost 6 bases and 3 bases, in that order; junction bases with no gene match: 14. The CDR3 sequence: CASSDPLTSGANYEQYF. DNA for the CDR3: TGTGCCAGCAGCGACCCCCTTACTAGCGGGGCAAACTACGAGCAGTACTTC. Combining the CDR3 with reference TRBV2 and TRBJ2-7 gives the whole variable domain EPEVTQTPSHQVTQMGQEVILRCVPISNHLYFYWYRQILGQKVEFLVSFYNNEISEKSEIFDDQFSVERPDGSNFTLKIRSTKLEDSAMYFCASSDPLTSGANYEQYFGPGTRLTVT.

The chain has TRBV9 and TRBJ2-1; 13 bases are shared with TRBD2. V lost 4 bases, J lost 7 bases, and 5 bases stayed unmatched. Per the germline V gene, CDR1 is SGDLS and CDR2 is YYNGEE. The CDR3 extends over 15 amino acids. The CDR3 loop reads CASSPGTSGINEQFF. For the CDR3, the DNA is TGTGCCAGCAGCCCAGGGACTAGCGGGATTAATGAGCAGTTCTTC.

The gene calls are TRBV27 and TRBJ2-1, with TRBD2 matching over 8 bases. This CDR3 has 17 amino acids. The V gene's germline CDR1 is MNHEY and CDR2 SMNVEV (reference sequence). With V trimmed by 3 bases and J by 1 base, 8 bases remained unmatched. The CDR3 sequence: CASSFKGAGVSYNEQFF. CDR3 in DNA: TGTGCCAGCAGTTTTAAAGGAGCGGGGGTTTCCTACAATGAGCAGTTCTTC.

J is TRBJ2-7 and V is TRBV7-6; 14 nucleotides align to TRBD2. The CDR3 spans 18 residues. Germline-derived CDR1 and CDR2 are SGHVS and FNYEAQ. V lost 1 base, J lost 5 bases, and 10 bases stayed unmatched. CDR3 in amino acids: CASSLGGTSGRGIDEQYF. The DNA for the CDR3 is TGTGCCAGCAGCTTAGGAGGGACTAGCGGGAGAGGAATTGACGAGCAGTACTTC. Full variable domain (missing parts from reference TRBV7-6 and TRBJ2-7): GAGVSQSPRYKVTKRGQDVALRCDPISGHVSLYWYRQALGQGPEFLTYFNYEAQQDKSGLPNDRFSAERPEGSISTLTIQRTEQRDSAMYRCASSLGGTSGRGIDEQYFGPGTRLTVT.

The chain joins TRBV23-1 to TRBJ1-1; 9 nucleotides agree with TRBD1. TRBV23-1 is assigned to the ORF class and has an uncertain function. The length of the CDR3 is 15 residues. Trimming at V came to 3 bases and at J to 5 bases, leaving 7 bases not matched to a gene. Here the CDR3 reads CASSHLGTGKTEAFF. For the CDR3, the DNA is TGCGCCAGCAGTCACCTGGGGACAGGGAAGACTGAAGCTTTCTTT.

The chain has TRBV27 and TRBJ2-2, with D possibly being TRBD1 (7 bases). CDR1 MNHEY and CDR2 SMNVEV come from the germline V gene (reference sequence). This CDR3 spans 14 amino acids. Trimming cost V 2 bases and J 7 bases, with 11 bases left between them. CDR3 sequence (DNA): TGTGCCAGCAGTTTAGCAGGGGGGTTCGGGGAGCTGTTTTTT. Protein sequence: CASSLAGGFGELFF.

This chain uses TRBV5-1 with TRBJ1-2; tentatively, D is TRBD1 (6 bases). Germline CDR1 SGHRS, CDR2 YFSETQ. The CDR3 is 12 amino acids. Deletions cut 7 bases from V and 4 bases from J, with 11 bases between. The CDR3 reads CASAEGGYGYTF. The CDR3 coding sequence is TGCGCCAGCGCTGAAGGGGGCTATGGCTACACCTTC.

The chain joins TRBV11-3 to TRBJ1-1; the D is unclear. This CDR3 contains 12 residues. Germline-derived CDR1 and CDR2 are SGHNT and YENEEA. The V gene lost 1 base and the J gene lost 11 bases, with 11 bases spanning the gap. DNA of the CDR3: TGTGCCAGCAGCTTAGGGCCCGGGATGGCTTTCTTT. Translating gives CASSLGPGMAFF. The variable domain in full, with the rest retrieved from reference TRBV11-3 and TRBJ1-1, is EAGVVQSPRYKIIEKKQPVAFWCNPISGHNTLYWYLQNLGQGPELLIRYENEEAVDDSQLPKDRFSAERLKGVDSTLKIQPAELGDSAVYLCASSLGPGMAFFGQGTRLTVV.

V gene TRBV29-1 combines with J gene TRBJ2-3; 9 bases agree with TRBD2. CDR1 is SQVTM, CDR2 ANQGSEA, per germline. The V and J ends lost 6 bases and 6 bases, in that order; junction bases with no gene match: 7. This CDR3 is built from 13 residues. The CDR3 bases are TGCAGCGTCGCTAGCGGGGAATCCGATACGCAGTATTTT. Encoded protein: CSVASGESDTQYF.

The genes are TRBV19 and TRBJ2-1, with D perhaps matching TRBD2 (6 bases). Germline CDR1 and CDR2: LNHDA and SQIVND (reference sequence). V lost 2 bases to trimming and J lost 0 bases, with 8 bases between them. The CDR3 covers 15 residues. In DNA form, the CDR3 reads TGTGCCAGTAGTATATCAGCGGGCTCCTACAATGAGCAGTTCTTC. Amino acid sequence: CASSISAGSYNEQFF.

This chain joins TRBV19 and TRBJ2-2; 9 positions agree with TRBD1. Germline-derived CDR1 and CDR2 are LNHDA and SQIVND (reference sequence). V lost 5 bases and J lost 4; bases outside the gene matches: 5. The CDR3 spans 15 residues. The CDR3 DNA reads as TGTGCCAGTAGTGCCGGGACAGGGCGCACCGGGGAGCTGTTTTTT. This gives the protein CASSAGTGRTGELFF.

This rearrangement joins TRBV12-3 or TRBV12-4 to TRBJ2-5, with D unclear. The CDR3 consists of 12 residues. Between the trimmed V and J ends, which lost 7 bases and 2 bases, there was a span of 8 bases. The CDR3 nucleotides read TGTGCCAGCAACCTAGGTCAAGAGACCCAGTACTTC. Protein: CASNLGQETQYF.

The V gene is TRBV4-1, the J gene TRBJ2-1; D not certain. This CDR3 is 18 amino acids long. V was clipped by 0 bases and J by 1 base, with 16 bases between them. Germline values: CDR1 MGHRA, CDR2 YSYEKL. CDR3 sequence reads: CASSQEKWLAGSYNEQFF. The CDR3 DNA reads TGCGCCAGCAGCCAAGAAAAGTGGTTGGCCGGGTCCTACAATGAGCAGTTCTTC.

The count of this clone is one. The chain joins TRBV11-2 to TRBJ2-2; no definite D call. V was clipped by 4 bases and J by 4 bases, with 13 bases between them. The CDR3 is made up of 15 amino acids. Germline loops: CDR1 SGHAT, CDR2 FQNNGV. In nucleotides, the CDR3 is TGTGCCAGCAGCTACCCAAGTACCGGCACCGGGGAGCTGTTTTTT. This gives the protein CASSYPSTGTGELFF.

CDR3 nucleotide sequence: TGTGCCAGCAGTCAAACTAGCGGGAGCTCCTACGAGCAGTACTTC. It specifies CASSQTSGSSYEQYF. This rearrangement joins TRBV6-6 to TRBJ2-7, with TRBD2 matching over 11 bases. The CDR3 has 15 amino acids. Trimming took 5 bases from V and 0 from J; bases not matched to a gene: 3. Looked up from germline, CDR1 is MNHNY and CDR2 is SVGAGI (reference sequence).

This sequence joins TRBV9 and TRBJ1-1; the D is unclear. Trimming shortened V by 3 bases and J by 11 bases, and 20 bases separated the two germline ends. Germline CDR1 and CDR2: SGDLS and YYNGEE. The CDR3 is 14 residues long. In DNA form, the CDR3 reads TGTGCCAGCAGCGCCGACACGCCGCCCATGTTGGCTTTCTTT. Translated: CASSADTPPMLAFF.

The chain uses TRBV5-1 and TRBJ2-1, with 10 positions matching TRBD2. J lost 3 bases, V lost 4 bases, and 4 bases had no gene match. Germline CDR1 is SGHRS and CDR2 is YFSETQ. The CDR3 consists of 15 residues. The DNA of the CDR3 is TGCGCCAGCAGCCCGGGACTAGCGTACTACAATGAGCAGTTCTTC. This gives the protein CASSPGLAYYNEQFF.

The CDR3 DNA reads as TGTGCCAGCATTGTTAGCTCCTATAATTCACCCCTCCACTTT. Translation: CASIVSSYNSPLHF. The gene calls are TRBV2 and TRBJ1-6; D uncertain. The length of the CDR3 is 14 residues. Germline V gene sequence: CDR1 SNHLY, CDR2 FYNNEI. V dropped 7 bases and J dropped 0 bases, with 7 bases sitting between them.

This clone was seen a handful of times. J is TRBJ1-1 and V is TRBV28, with D tentatively TRBD1 (5 bases). V was pared by 10 bases and J by 3 bases, with 18 bases between. CDR1 and CDR2 (germline): MDHEN, SYDVKM. The CDR3 runs 14 residues. CDR3 loop: CATGTLTRDTEAFF. In nucleotides, the CDR3 is TGTGCCACCGGGACTCTCACCCGGGACACTGAAGCTTTCTTT. Using reference TRBV28 and TRBJ1-1 for the parts outside the CDR3, the full variable domain is DVKVTQSSRYLVKRTGEKVFLECVQDMDHENMFWYRQDPGLGLRLIYFSYDVKMKEKGDIPEGYSVSREKKERFSLILESASTNQTSMYLCATGTLTRDTEAFFGQGTRLTVV.

The chain links TRBV28 to TRBJ1-6, with D tentatively TRBD1 (5 bases). V lost 2 bases and J lost 3, with 8 bases in between. Germline CDR1 and CDR2: MDHEN and SYDVKM. The CDR3 length is 15 residues. The CDR3 sequence: CASSLRTSYNSPLHF. Here the CDR3 DNA reads TGTGCCAGCAGTTTACGGACAAGCTATAATTCACCCCTCCACTTT.